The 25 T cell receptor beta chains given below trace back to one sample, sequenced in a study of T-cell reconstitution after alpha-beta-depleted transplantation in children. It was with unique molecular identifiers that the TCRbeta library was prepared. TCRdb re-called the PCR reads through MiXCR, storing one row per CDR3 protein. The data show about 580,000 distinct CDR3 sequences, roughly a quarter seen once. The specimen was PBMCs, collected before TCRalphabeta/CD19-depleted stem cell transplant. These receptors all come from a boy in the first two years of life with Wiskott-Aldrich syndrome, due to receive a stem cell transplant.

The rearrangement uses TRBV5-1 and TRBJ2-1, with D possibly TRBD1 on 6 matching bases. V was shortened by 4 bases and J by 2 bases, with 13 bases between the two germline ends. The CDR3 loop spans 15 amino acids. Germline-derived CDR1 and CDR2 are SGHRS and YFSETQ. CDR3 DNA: TGCGCCAGCAGCATCGGGACACAGACCTACAATGAGCAGTTCTTC. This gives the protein CASSIGTQTYNEQFF.

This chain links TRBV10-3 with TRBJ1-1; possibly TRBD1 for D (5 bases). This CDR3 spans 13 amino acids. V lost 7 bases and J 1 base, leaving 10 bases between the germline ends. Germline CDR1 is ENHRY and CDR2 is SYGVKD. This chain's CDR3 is CAIKARANTEAFF. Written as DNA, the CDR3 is TGTGCCATCAAGGCCAGGGCGAACACTGAAGCTTTCTTT.

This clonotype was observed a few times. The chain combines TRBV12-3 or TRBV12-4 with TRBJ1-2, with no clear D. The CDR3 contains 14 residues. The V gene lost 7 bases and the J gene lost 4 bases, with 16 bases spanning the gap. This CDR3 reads CASTSAMAGYGYTF. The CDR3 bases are TGTGCCAGCACAAGTGCAATGGCAGGCTATGGCTACACCTTC.

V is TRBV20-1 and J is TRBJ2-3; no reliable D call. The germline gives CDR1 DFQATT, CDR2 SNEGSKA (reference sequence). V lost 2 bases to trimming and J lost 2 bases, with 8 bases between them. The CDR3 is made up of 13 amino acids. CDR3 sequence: CSARLTTTDTQYF. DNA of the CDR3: TGCAGTGCTAGACTGACAACCACAGATACGCAGTATTTT.

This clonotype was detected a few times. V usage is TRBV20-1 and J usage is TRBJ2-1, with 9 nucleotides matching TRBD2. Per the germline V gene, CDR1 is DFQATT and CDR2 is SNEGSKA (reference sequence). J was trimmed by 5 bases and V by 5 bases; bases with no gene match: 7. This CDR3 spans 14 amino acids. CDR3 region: CSAGRASGDNEQFF. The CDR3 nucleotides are TGCAGTGCTGGGCGGGCTAGCGGGGACAATGAGCAGTTCTTC.

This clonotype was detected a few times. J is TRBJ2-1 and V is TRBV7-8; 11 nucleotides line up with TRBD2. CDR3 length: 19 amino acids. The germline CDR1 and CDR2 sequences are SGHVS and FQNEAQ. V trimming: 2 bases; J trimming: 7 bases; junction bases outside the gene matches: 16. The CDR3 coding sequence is TGTGCCAGCAGCTTATGGGCACTAGCGGGAGACGCGGAAAGGAATGAGCAGTTCTTC. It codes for CASSLWALAGDAERNEQFF.

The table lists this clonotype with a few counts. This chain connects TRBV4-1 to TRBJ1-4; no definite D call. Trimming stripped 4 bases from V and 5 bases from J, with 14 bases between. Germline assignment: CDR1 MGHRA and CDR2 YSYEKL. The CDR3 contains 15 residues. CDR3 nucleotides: TGCGCCAGCAGCCCCCCCCGGGCGGGGAATGAAAAACTGTTTTTT. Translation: CASSPPRAGNEKLFF.

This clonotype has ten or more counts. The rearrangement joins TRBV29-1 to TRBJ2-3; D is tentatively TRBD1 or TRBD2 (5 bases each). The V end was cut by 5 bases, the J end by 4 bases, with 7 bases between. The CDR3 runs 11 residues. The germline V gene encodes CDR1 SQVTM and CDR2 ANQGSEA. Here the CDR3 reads CSVRGPDTQYF. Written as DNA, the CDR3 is TGCAGCGTTCGGGGACCAGATACGCAGTATTTT.

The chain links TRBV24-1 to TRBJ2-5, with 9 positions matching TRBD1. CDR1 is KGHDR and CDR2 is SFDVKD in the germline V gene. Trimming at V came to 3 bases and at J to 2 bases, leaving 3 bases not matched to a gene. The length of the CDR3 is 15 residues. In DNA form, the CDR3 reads TGTGCCACCAGTGATCCCGGACAGGGGCAAGAGACCCAGTACTTC. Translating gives CATSDPGQGQETQYF.

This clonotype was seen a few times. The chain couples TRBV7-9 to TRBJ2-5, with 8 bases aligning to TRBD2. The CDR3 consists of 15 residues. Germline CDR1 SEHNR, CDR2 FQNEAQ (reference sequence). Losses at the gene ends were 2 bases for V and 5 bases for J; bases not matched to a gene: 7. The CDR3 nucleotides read TGTGCCAGCAGCTTAAAGCGGTCTAGCGGGGAGACCCAGTACTTC. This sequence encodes CASSLKRSSGETQYF.

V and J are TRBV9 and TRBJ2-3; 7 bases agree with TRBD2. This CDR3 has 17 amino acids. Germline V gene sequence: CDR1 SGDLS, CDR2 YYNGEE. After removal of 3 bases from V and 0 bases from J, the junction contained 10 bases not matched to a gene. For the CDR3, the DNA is TGTGCCAGCAGCGCCTCGACTAGCCGGATAAGCACAGATACGCAGTATTTT. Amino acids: CASSASTSRISTDTQYF. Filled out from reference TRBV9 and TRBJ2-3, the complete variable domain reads DSGVTQTPKHLITATGQRVTLRCSPRSGDLSVYWYQQSLDQGLQFLIQYYNGEERAKGNILERFSAQQFPDLHSELNLSSLELGDSALYFCASSASTSRISTDTQYFGPGTRLTVL.

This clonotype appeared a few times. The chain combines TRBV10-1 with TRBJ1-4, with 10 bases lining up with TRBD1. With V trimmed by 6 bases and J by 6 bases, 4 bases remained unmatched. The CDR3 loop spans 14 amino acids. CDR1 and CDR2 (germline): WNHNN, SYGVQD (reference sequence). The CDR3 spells CASSSGTGDEKLFF. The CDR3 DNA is TGCGCCAGCAGCTCCGGGACAGGGGATGAAAAACTGTTTTTT.

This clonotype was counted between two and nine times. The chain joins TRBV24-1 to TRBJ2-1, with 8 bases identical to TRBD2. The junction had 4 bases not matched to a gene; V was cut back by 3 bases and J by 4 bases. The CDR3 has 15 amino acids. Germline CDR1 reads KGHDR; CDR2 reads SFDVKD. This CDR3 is CATSDETSGYNEQFF. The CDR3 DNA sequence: TGTGCCACCAGTGATGAAACTAGCGGTTACAATGAGCAGTTCTTC.

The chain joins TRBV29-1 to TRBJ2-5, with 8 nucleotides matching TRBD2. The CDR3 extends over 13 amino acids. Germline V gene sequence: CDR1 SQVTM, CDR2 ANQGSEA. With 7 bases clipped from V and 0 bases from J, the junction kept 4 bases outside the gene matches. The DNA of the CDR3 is TGCAGCGCTCTACTAGCGGACCAAGAGACCCAGTACTTC. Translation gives CSALLADQETQYF.

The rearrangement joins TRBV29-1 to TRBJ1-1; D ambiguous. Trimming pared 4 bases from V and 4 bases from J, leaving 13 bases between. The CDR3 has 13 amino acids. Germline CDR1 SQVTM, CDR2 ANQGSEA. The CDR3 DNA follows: TGCAGCGTTGTAACAGTTCCGGGCACTGAAGCTTTCTTT. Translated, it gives CSVVTVPGTEAFF.

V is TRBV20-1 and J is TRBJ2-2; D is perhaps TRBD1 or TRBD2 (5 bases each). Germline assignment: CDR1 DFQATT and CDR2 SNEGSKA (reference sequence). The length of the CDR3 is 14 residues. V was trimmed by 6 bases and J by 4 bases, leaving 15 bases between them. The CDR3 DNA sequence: TGCAGTGCCCCCGGGGCCTTACTCACCGGGGAGCTGTTTTTT. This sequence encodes CSAPGALLTGELFF.

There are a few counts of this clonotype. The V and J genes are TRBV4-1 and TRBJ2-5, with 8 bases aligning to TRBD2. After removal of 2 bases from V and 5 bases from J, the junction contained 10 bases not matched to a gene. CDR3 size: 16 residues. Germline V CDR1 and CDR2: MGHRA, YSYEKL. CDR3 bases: TGCGCCAGCAGCCAAAATAGCGGGATCGGGGTTGAGACCCAGTACTTC. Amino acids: CASSQNSGIGVETQYF.

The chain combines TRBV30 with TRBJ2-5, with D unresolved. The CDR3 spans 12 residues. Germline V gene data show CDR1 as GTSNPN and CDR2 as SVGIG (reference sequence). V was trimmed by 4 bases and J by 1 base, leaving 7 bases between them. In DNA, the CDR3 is TGTGCCTGGACGGTGGGCCAAGAGACCCAGTACTTC. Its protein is CAWTVGQETQYF. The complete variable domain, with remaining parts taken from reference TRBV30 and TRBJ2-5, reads SQTIHQWPATLVQPVGSPLSLECTVEGTSNPNLYWYRQAAGRGLQLLFYSVGIGQISSEVPQNLSASRPQDRQFILSSKKLLLSDSGFYLCAWTVGQETQYFGPGTRLLVL.

This CDR3 reads CSARYPGYDTQYF. In DNA form, the CDR3 reads TGCAGTGCTAGATATCCGGGGTACGATACGCAGTATTTT. The rearrangement links TRBV20-1 to TRBJ2-3, with a tentative D call TRBD2 (5 bases). This CDR3 spans 13 amino acids. Trimming left V 2 bases short and J 6 bases short, with 12 bases between. CDR1 is DFQATT, CDR2 SNEGSKA, per germline (reference sequence).

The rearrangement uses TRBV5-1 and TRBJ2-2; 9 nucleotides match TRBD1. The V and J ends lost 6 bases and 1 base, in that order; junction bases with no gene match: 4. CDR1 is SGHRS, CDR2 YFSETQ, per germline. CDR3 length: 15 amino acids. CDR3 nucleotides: TGCGCCAGCACCAAGGACAGGGGGAACACCGGGGAGCTGTTTTTT. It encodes CASTKDRGNTGELFF. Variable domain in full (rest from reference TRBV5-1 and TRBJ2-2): KAGVTQTPRYLIKTRGQQVTLSCSPISGHRSVSWYQQTPGQGLQFLFEYFSETQRNKGNFPGRFSGRQFSNSRSEMNVSTLELGDSALYLCASTKDRGNTGELFFGEGSRLTVL.

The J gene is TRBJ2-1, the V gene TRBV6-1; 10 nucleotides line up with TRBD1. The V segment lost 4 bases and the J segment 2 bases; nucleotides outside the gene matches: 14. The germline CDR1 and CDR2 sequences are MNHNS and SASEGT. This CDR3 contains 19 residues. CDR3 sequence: CASSGWDRGGWEAYNEQFF. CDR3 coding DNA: TGTGCCAGCAGTGGCTGGGACAGGGGTGGGTGGGAGGCCTACAATGAGCAGTTCTTC.

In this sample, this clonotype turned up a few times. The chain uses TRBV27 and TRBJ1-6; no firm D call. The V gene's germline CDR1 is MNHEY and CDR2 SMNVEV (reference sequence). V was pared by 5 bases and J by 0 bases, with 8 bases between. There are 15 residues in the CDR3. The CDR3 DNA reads TGTGCCAGCAGTCGGGAGAGCTCCTATAATTCACCCCTCCACTTT. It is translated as CASSRESSYNSPLHF.

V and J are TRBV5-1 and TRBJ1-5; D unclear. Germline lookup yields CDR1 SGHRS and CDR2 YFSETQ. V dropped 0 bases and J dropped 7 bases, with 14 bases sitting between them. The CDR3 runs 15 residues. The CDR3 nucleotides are TGCGCCAGCAGCTTGGAGGCGGGGATGGGGCAGCCCCAGCATTTT. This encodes CASSLEAGMGQPQHF.

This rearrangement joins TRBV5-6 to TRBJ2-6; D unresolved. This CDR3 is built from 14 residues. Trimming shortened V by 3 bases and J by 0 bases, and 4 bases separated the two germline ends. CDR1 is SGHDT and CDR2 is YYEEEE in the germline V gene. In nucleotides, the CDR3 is TGTGCCAGCAGCTGGGTCTCTGGGGCCAACGTCCTGACTTTC. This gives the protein CASSWVSGANVLTF.

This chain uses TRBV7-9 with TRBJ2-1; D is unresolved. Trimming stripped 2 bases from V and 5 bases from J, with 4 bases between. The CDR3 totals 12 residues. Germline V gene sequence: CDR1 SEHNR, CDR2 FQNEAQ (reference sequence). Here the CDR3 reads CASSLKNNEQFF. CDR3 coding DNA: TGTGCCAGCAGCTTAAAAAACAATGAGCAGTTCTTC.